The 23 T cell receptor beta chains in this list originate from one sample, sequenced in a study of Ad26.COV2.S vaccination and SARS-CoV-2 variants. Noted treatment: some 19 received Ad26.COV2.S at low or high dose, single or two shots; about 5 received placebo; per-sample allocation not given. Specimen acquisition occurred on day 63 following the initial vaccine or placebo injection. The protocol was immunoSEQ multiplex PCR, while the TCRdb copy is restricted to in-frame clones and leaves out a portion. The sample has 430,000 or so clones; 90% are singletons. Sequences were derived from peripheral blood, sampled in a trial of Ad26.COV2.S vaccine versus placebo. The receptor set was obtained from a person between 18 and 65 years old who received the Ad26.COV2.S COVID-19 vaccine or a placebo.

This clone has a single count. The chain recombines TRBV3-1 (or the pseudogene TRBV3-2) with TRBJ1-2, with 11 bases fitting TRBD1. CDR1 is LGHDT and CDR2 is YNNKEL in the germline V gene (reference sequence). Germline trimming cut 6 bases from V and 1 base from J; bases unmatched to any gene: 1. The length of the CDR3 is 14 residues. The CDR3 loop reads CASRGTGGNYGYTF. The CDR3 DNA sequence: TGTGCCAGCAGGGGGACAGGGGGTAACTATGGCTACACCTTC.

The chain has TRBV9 and TRBJ2-5, with 11 bases identical to TRBD2. The CDR3 covers 16 residues. Unmatched junction bases numbered 9, after V lost 3 bases and J lost 5 bases. The germline V gene encodes CDR1 SGDLS and CDR2 YYNGEE. CDR3 DNA sequence: TGTGCCAGCAGCGCCAGGACTAGCGGGTTGTGGGAGACCCAGTACTTC. Protein: CASSARTSGLWETQYF.

This chain links TRBV19 with TRBJ2-5; D is uncertain. CDR3 length: 13 amino acids. The germline V gene has CDR1 LNHDA and CDR2 SQIVND (reference sequence). Deletions cut 1 base from V and 5 bases from J, with 8 bases between. CDR3 sequence (DNA): TGTGCCAGTAGTATAGTTAGTGGGGAGACCCAGTACTTC. Amino acid sequence: CASSIVSGETQYF.

The J gene is TRBJ1-1, the V gene TRBV6-2 or TRBV6-3; 7 positions agree with TRBD1. The CDR3 runs 15 residues. Germline CDR1 is MNHEY and CDR2 is SVGEGT. V shed 5 bases, J shed 9 bases, and the junction held 15 bases outside the gene matches. CDR3 in DNA: TGTGCCAGCAGTCGGACGTTACAGGGGACGGGGAAAGCTTTCTTT. It yields the protein CASSRTLQGTGKAFF.

About this clone itself: The junction and the germline gene differ at one end; a read error may be behind it. The V call is TRBV18, the J call TRBJ2-7; D call uncertain. The length of the CDR3 is 14 residues. CDR1 and CDR2 from the germline V gene are KGHSH and LQKENI. The CDR3 sequence: CASSPTGRSFEQYF. As DNA, the CDR3 is TGTGCCAGCTCACCAACCGGACGCTCCTTCGAGCAGTACTTC.

This rearrangement joins TRBV6-2 or TRBV6-3 to TRBJ1-2; D uncertain. Trimming shortened V by 4 bases and J by 5 bases, and 11 bases separated the two germline ends. Germline V gene data show CDR1 as MNHEY and CDR2 as SVGEGT. CDR3 length: 13 amino acids. Written as DNA, the CDR3 is TGTGCCAGCAGTTCCCGGGCCGCGTATGGCTACACCTTC. Protein sequence: CASSSRAAYGYTF.

This chain links TRBV6-5 with TRBJ1-5, with D perhaps TRBD1 (5 bases). Germline-derived CDR1 and CDR2 are MNHEY and SVGAGI. V lost 7 bases and J 6 bases, leaving 16 bases between the germline ends. The CDR3 sequence is 14 residues long. The CDR3: CASIQRQGGQPQHF. The CDR3 DNA is TGTGCCAGCATCCAAAGGCAGGGTGGTCAGCCCCAGCATTTT.

With respect to this clone: This sample also contains other DNA sequences that code for the same CDR3. The chain has TRBV7-2 and TRBJ2-7; 9 positions agree with TRBD2. Germline CDR1 and CDR2: SGHTA and FQGNSA. V shed 3 bases and J 2 bases; nucleotides not matched to a gene: 2. The CDR3 is 14 amino acids. CDR3 residues: CASSLTSGPYEQYF. In DNA, the CDR3 is TGTGCCAGCAGCTTGACTAGCGGCCCCTACGAGCAGTACTTC.

Only a few counts were recorded for this clone. This chain links TRBV4-3 with TRBJ2-1, with TRBD2 identical over 7 bases. Looked up from germline, CDR1 is LGHNA and CDR2 is YSLEER. The CDR3 totals 15 residues. Trimming cost V 0 bases and J 2 bases; bases outside gene matches: 1. Here the CDR3 reads CASSQERETYNEQFF. CDR3 bases: TGCGCCAGCAGCCAAGAGCGGGAGACCTACAATGAGCAGTTCTTC.

V gene TRBV7-9 combines with J gene TRBJ2-4; no reliable D call. The V end was cut by 6 bases, the J end by 0 bases, with 12 bases between. Germline values: CDR1 SEHNR, CDR2 FQNEAQ (reference sequence). The CDR3 is made up of 15 amino acids. The CDR3 loop is CASSNLLLAKNIQYF. In nucleotides, the CDR3 is TGTGCCAGCAGTAATCTCCTGCTAGCCAAAAACATTCAGTACTTC.

The V and J genes are TRBV7-2 and TRBJ2-7; 8 bases align to TRBD2. The length of the CDR3 is 15 residues. After removal of 2 bases from V and 0 bases from J, the junction contained 3 bases not matched to a gene. The germline V gene encodes CDR1 SGHTA and CDR2 FQGNSA. This CDR3 reads CASSLQRGSSYEQYF. CDR3 sequence (DNA): TGTGCCAGCAGCTTACAGCGGGGGAGCTCCTACGAGCAGTACTTC. Based on the CDR3 plus reference TRBV7-2 and TRBJ2-7, the full variable domain is GAGVSQSPSNKVTEKGKDVELRCDPISGHTALYWYRQSLGQGLEFLIYFQGNSAPDKSGLPSDRFSAERTGGSVSTLTIQRTQQEDSAVYLCASSLQRGSSYEQYFGPGTRLTVT.

This chain uses TRBV15 with TRBJ2-1; TRBD2 agrees at 9 bases. The V segment lost 0 bases and the J segment 2 bases; nucleotides outside the gene matches: 5. The CDR3 loop spans 17 amino acids. Germline V lookup: CDR1 LNHNV, CDR2 YYDKDF (reference sequence). This CDR3 reads CATSRDRLAAPYNEQFF. The CDR3 coding sequence is TGTGCCACCAGCAGAGATCGACTAGCGGCTCCCTACAATGAGCAGTTCTTC.

The chain is built from TRBV18 and TRBJ1-1; 10 nucleotides agree with TRBD1. V dropped 4 bases and J dropped 1; count of bases not matched to a gene: 3. Germline V gene data show CDR1 as KGHSH and CDR2 as LQKENI. This CDR3 comprises 15 residues. This CDR3 reads CASSQGTGANTEAFF. The CDR3 DNA follows: TGTGCCAGCTCACAGGGGACAGGGGCGAACACTGAAGCTTTCTTT.

The chain uses TRBV19 and TRBJ2-3; 8 positions match TRBD2. The CDR3 loop spans 15 amino acids. In germline, CDR1 is LNHDA, CDR2 SQIVND (reference sequence). The junction had 4 bases not matched to a gene; V was cut back by 1 base and J by 4 bases. DNA for the CDR3: TGTGCCAGTAGTATAGCGGGAGGGCCCTCAGATACGCAGTATTTT. This translates into CASSIAGGPSDTQYF. Supplemented by reference TRBV19 and TRBJ2-3, the full variable domain reads DGGITQSPKYLFRKEGQNVTLSCEQNLNHDAMYWYRQDPGQGLRLIYYSQIVNDFQKGDIAEGYSVSREKKESFPLTVTSAQKNPTAFYLCASSIAGGPSDTQYFGPGTRLTVL.

The V call is TRBV16, the J call TRBJ1-5; the D gene is possibly TRBD1 (5 bases). V lost 4 bases to trimming and J lost 5 bases, with 15 bases between them. CDR1 is KGHSY and CDR2 is FQNENV in the germline V gene. This CDR3 comprises 15 residues. CDR3 nucleotides: TGTGCCAGCAGCCTGACAGCGGGTAGAGATCAGCCCCAGCATTTT. Residues: CASSLTAGRDQPQHF.

The chain joins TRBV28 to TRBJ1-4; D might be TRBD1 (5 bases). Trimming removed 7 bases from V and 6 bases from J, with 15 bases in between. The CDR3 runs to 14 residues. Per germline, CDR1 MDHEN and CDR2 SYDVKM. CDR3 sequence (DNA): TGTGCCAGCACGGCACCGGGGGAGGATGAAAAACTGTTTTTT. Translation gives CASTAPGEDEKLFF.

V and J are TRBV6-2 or TRBV6-3 and TRBJ2-5; TRBD2 aligns across 7 bases. This CDR3 comprises 13 residues. Germline loops: CDR1 MNHEY, CDR2 SVGEGT. V shed 5 bases, J shed 2 bases, and the junction held 2 bases outside the gene matches. The CDR3 nucleotides are TGTGCCAGCAGTACTAGCGTACAAGAGACCCAGTACTTC. It yields the protein CASSTSVQETQYF.

The V and J genes are TRBV28 and TRBJ2-7; 8 bases are shared with TRBD1. Germline V CDR1 and CDR2: MDHEN, SYDVKM. The CDR3 has 15 residues. Trimming removed 4 bases from V and 0 bases from J; junction bases left unmatched: 5. CDR3 sequence reads: CASSYRGRSSYEQYF. DNA for the CDR3: TGTGCCAGCAGTTACAGGGGGAGAAGCTCCTACGAGCAGTACTTC.

This rearrangement joins TRBV6-2 or TRBV6-3 to TRBJ2-7; D remains ambiguous. Trimming stripped 2 bases from V and 2 bases from J, with 7 bases between. CDR1 and CDR2 from the germline V gene are MNHEY and SVGEGT. The CDR3 runs 13 residues. The CDR3 loop reads CASSYSFTYEQYF. In DNA, the CDR3 is TGTGCCAGCAGTTACAGTTTCACCTACGAGCAGTACTTC.

The chain is built from TRBV12-5 and TRBJ2-2; 9 nucleotides align to TRBD1. The J segment lost 6 bases and the V segment lost 3 bases, leaving 11 bases of the junction unmatched. The CDR3 totals 17 residues. The germline CDR1 and CDR2 sequences are LGHNT and FRNRAP. In DNA form, the CDR3 reads TGTGCTAGTGGTTTAACCCCGGGACAGGGTAACGCCGGGGAGCTGTTTTTT. Protein product: CASGLTPGQGNAGELFF.

The rearrangement joins TRBV6-5 to TRBJ1-1; D not certain. V lost 7 bases and J 5 bases, leaving 17 bases between the germline ends. This CDR3 is built from 14 residues. CDR1 MNHEY and CDR2 SVGAGI come from the germline V gene. The CDR3 bases are TGTGCCAGCACCTGGACCTCAGGTGGGACTGAAGCTTTCTTT. This sequence encodes CASTWTSGGTEAFF.

CDR3 in amino acids: CAWSIGLMNTEAFF. The DNA of the CDR3 is TGTGCCTGGAGTATCGGCCTAATGAACACTGAAGCTTTCTTT. The genes are TRBV30 and TRBJ1-1; the D is unclear. V dropped 2 bases and J dropped 0 bases, with 10 bases sitting between them. The germline V gene has CDR1 GTSNPN and CDR2 SVGIG (reference sequence). The CDR3 covers 14 residues.

In DNA, the CDR3 is TGTGCCTGGTCGAGGGGGATGGGCAATCAGCCCCAGCATTTT. This sequence encodes CAWSRGMGNQPQHF. The V call is TRBV30, the J call TRBJ1-5; TRBD1 is a possible D gene (6 bases). The CDR3 extends over 14 amino acids. Germline V gene sequence: CDR1 GTSNPN, CDR2 SVGIG (reference sequence). Deletions cut 5 bases from V and 2 bases from J, with 13 bases between.